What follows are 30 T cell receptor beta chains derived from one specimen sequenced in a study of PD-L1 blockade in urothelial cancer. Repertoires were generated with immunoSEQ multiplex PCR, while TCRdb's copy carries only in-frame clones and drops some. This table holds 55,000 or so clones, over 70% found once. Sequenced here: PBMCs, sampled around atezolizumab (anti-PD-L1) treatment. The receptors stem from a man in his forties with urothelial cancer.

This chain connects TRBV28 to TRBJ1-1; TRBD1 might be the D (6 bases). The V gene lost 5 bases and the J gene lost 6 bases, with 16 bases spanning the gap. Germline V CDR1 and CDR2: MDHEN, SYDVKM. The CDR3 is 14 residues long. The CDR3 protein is CASSQGGDTPEAFF. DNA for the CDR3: TGTGCCAGCAGTCAAGGGGGGGATACCCCTGAAGCTTTCTTT.

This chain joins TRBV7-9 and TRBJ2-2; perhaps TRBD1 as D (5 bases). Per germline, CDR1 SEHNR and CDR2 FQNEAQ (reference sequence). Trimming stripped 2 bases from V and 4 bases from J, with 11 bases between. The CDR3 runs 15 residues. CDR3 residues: CASSLHGARTGELFF. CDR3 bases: TGTGCCAGCAGCTTACATGGGGCGCGCACCGGGGAGCTGTTTTTT.

CDR3 protein: CASSSPGNEQYF. DNA of the CDR3: TGTGCCAGCAGCTCGCCGGGGAACGAGCAGTACTTC. The chain is built from TRBV7-2 and TRBJ2-7, with D possibly being TRBD2 (5 bases). CDR3 length: 12 residues. CDR1 and CDR2 from the germline V gene are SGHTA and FQGNSA. V dropped 4 bases and J dropped 5 bases, with 9 bases sitting between them.

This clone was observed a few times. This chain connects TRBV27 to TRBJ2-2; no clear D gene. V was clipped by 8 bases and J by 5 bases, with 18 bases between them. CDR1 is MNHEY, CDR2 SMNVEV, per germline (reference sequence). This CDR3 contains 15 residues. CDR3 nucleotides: TGTGCCAGCGTAAACTCGGGTGGTTCAACCGGGGAGCTGTTTTTT. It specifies CASVNSGGSTGELFF.

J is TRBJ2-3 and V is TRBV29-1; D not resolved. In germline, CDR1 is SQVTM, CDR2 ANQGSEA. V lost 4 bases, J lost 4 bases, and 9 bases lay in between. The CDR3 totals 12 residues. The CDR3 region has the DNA TGCAGCGTTGCCTTCTTAGCAGATACGCAGTATTTT. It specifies CSVAFLADTQYF.

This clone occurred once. This CDR3 reads CSVSTPRLAFF. Here the CDR3 DNA reads TGCAGCGTTTCGACTCCCCGGCTAGCTTTCTTT. This sequence joins TRBV29-1 and TRBJ1-1; D is unclear. The V end was cut by 5 bases, the J end by 10 bases, with 14 bases between. This CDR3 has 11 residues. Germline values: CDR1 SQVTM, CDR2 ANQGSEA. Full variable domain (outside the CDR3, taken from reference TRBV29-1 and TRBJ1-1): SAVISQKPSRDICQRGTSLTIQCQVDSQVTMMFWYRQQPGQSLTLIATANQGSEATYESGFVIDKFPISRPNLTFSTLTVSNMSPEDSSIYLCSVSTPRLAFFGQGTRLTVV.

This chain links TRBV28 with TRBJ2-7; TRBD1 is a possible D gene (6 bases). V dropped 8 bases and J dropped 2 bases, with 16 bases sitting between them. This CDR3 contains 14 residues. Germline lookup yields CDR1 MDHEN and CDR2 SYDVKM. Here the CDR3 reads CASSPGQPPYEQYF. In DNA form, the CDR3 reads TGTGCCAGCTCCCCGGGACAACCACCCTACGAGCAGTACTTC.

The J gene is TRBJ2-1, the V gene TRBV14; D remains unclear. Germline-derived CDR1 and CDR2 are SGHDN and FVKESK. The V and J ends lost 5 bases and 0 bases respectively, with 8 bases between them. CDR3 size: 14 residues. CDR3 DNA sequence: TGTGCCAGCAGCGGGCTGGACTCCTACAATGAGCAGTTCTTC. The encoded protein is CASSGLDSYNEQFF. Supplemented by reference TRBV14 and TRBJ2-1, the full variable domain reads EAGVTQFPSHSVIEKGQTVTLRCDPISGHDNLYWYRRVMGKEIKFLLHFVKESKQDESGMPNNRFLAERTGGTYSTLKVQPAELEDSGVYFCASSGLDSYNEQFFGPGTRLTVL.

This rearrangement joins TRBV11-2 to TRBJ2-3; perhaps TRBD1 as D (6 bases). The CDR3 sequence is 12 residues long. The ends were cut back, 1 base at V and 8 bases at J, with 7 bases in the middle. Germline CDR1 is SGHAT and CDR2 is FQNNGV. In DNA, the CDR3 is TGTGCCAGCAGCTTAGTCAGGGGTACGCAGTATTTT. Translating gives CASSLVRGTQYF. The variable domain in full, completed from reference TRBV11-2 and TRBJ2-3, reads EAGVAQSPRYKIIEKRQSVAFWCNPISGHATLYWYQQILGQGPKLLIQFQNNGVVDDSQLPKDRFSAERLKGVDSTLKIQPAKLEDSAVYLCASSLVRGTQYFGPGTRLTVL.

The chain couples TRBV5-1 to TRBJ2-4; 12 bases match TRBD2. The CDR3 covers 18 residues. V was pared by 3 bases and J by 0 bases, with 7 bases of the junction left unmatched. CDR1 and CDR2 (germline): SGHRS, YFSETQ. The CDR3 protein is CASSSGLAGPLAKNIQYF. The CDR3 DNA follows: TGCGCCAGCAGCTCGGGACTAGCGGGCCCCTTAGCCAAAAACATTCAGTACTTC.

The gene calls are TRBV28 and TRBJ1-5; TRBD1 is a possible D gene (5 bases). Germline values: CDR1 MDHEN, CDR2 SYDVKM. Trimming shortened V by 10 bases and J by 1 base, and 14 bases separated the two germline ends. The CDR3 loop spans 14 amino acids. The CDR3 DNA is TGTGCCATCCTCAGGGCCGCCAGCAATCAGCCCCAGCATTTT. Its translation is CAILRAASNQPQHF.

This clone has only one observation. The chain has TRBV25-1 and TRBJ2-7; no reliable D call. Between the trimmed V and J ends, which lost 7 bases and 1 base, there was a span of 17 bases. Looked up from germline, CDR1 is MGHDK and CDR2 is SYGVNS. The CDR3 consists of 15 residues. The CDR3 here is CASTPSFAQSYEQYF. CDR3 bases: TGTGCCAGCACCCCTTCCTTCGCCCAGTCCTACGAGCAGTACTTC.

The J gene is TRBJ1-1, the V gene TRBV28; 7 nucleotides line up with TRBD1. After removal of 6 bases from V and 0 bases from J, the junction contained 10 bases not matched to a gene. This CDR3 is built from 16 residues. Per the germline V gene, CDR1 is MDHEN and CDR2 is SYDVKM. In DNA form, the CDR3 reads TGTGCCAGCAGGCGGCCGGGACAGCTAATGAACACTGAAGCTTTCTTT. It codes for CASRRPGQLMNTEAFF.

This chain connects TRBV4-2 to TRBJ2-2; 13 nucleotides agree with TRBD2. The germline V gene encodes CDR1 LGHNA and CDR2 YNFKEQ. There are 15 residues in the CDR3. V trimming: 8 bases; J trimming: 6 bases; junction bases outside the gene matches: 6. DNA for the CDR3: TGTGCCAGCCGGGGACTAGCGGGATTGGCCGGGGAGCTGTTTTTT. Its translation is CASRGLAGLAGELFF.

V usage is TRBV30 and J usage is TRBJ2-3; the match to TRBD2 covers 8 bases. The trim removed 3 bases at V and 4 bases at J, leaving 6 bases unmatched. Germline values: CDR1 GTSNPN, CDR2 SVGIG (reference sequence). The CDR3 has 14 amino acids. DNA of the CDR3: TGTGCCTGGAGAGGGGCGGGGGGAGCAGATACGCAGTATTTT. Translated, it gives CAWRGAGGADTQYF.

The CDR3 here is CASSASSGNTIYF. In nucleotides, the CDR3 is TGTGCCAGCAGCGCGAGCTCTGGAAACACCATATATTTT. This rearrangement joins TRBV9 to TRBJ1-3; D gene uncertain. This CDR3 has 13 residues. Germline assignment: CDR1 SGDLS and CDR2 YYNGEE. The germline V and J ends were trimmed by 3 bases and 0 bases, with 4 bases remaining between them.

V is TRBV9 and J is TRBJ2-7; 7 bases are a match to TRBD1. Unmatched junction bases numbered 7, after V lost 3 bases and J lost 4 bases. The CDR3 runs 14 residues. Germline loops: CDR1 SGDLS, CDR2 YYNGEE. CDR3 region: CASSGRDRPYEQYF. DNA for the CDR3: TGTGCCAGCAGCGGCCGGGACAGACCATACGAGCAGTACTTC.

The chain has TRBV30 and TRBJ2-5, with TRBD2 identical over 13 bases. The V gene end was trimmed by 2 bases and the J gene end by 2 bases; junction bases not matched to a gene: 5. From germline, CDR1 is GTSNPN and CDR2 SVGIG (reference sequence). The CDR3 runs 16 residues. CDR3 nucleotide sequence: TGTGCCTGGAGTCCGAGGACTAGCGGGAGACAAGAGACCCAGTACTTC. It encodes CAWSPRTSGRQETQYF.

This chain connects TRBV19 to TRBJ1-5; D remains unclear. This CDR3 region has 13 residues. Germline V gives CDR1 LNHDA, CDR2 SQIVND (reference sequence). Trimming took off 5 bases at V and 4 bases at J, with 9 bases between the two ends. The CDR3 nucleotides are TGTGCCAGTAGTCTTGTACATAATCAGCCCCAGCATTTT. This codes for CASSLVHNQPQHF. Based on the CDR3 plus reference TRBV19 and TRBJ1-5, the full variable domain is DGGITQSPKYLFRKEGQNVTLSCEQNLNHDAMYWYRQDPGQGLRLIYYSQIVNDFQKGDIAEGYSVSREKKESFPLTVTSAQKNPTAFYLCASSLVHNQPQHFGDGTRLSIL.

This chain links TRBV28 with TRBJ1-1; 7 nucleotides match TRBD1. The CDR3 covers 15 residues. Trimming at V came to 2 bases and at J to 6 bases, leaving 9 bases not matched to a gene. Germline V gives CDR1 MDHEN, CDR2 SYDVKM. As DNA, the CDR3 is TGTGCCAGCAGTTTACTCGCACAGGGGTCCCCTGAAGCTTTCTTT. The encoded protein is CASSLLAQGSPEAFF.

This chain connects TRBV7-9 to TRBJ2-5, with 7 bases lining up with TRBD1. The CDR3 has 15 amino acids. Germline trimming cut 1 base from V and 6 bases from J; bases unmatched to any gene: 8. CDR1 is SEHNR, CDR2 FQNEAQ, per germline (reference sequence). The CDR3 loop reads CASSLDRGFGKTQYF. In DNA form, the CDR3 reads TGTGCCAGCAGCTTAGACAGGGGTTTTGGGAAGACCCAGTACTTC.

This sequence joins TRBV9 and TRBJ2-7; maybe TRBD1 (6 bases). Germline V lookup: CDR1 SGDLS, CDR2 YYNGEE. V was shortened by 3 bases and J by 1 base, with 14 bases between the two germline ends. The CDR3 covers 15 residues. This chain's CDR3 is CASSATGIPSYEQYF. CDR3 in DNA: TGTGCCAGCAGCGCAACAGGGATTCCGTCCTACGAGCAGTACTTC.

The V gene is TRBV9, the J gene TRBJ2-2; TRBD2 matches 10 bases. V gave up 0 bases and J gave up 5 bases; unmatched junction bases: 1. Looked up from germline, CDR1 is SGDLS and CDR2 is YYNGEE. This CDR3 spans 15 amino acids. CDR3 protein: CASSVELAGTGELFF. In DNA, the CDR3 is TGTGCCAGCAGCGTAGAACTAGCGGGAACCGGGGAGCTGTTTTTT.

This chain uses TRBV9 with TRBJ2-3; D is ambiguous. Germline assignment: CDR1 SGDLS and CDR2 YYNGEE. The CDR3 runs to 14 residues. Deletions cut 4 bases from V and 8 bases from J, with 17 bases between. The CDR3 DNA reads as TGTGCCAGCAGCCCAAATCCTATTACCGGTACGCAGTATTTT. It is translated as CASSPNPITGTQYF.

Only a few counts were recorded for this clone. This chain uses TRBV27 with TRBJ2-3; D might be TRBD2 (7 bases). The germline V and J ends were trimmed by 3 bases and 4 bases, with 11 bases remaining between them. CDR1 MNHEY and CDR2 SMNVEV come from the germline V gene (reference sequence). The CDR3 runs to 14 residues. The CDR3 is CASSLKGGADTQYF. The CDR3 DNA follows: TGTGCCAGCAGTTTGAAAGGGGGGGCAGATACGCAGTATTTT.

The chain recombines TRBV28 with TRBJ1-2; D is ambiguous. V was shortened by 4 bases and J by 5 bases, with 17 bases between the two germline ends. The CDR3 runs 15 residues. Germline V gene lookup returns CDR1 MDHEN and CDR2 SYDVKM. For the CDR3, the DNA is TGTGCCAGCAGTTCGGCGGGAGGGAGGGTATATGGCTACACCTTC. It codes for CASSSAGGRVYGYTF.

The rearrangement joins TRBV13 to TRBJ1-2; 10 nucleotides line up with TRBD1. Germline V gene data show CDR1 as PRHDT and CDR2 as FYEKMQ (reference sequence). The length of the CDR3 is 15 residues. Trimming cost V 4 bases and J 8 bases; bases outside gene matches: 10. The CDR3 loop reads CASSSRDRGLRGYTF. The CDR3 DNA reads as TGTGCCAGCAGCTCGCGGGACAGGGGCCTGCGGGGCTACACCTTC. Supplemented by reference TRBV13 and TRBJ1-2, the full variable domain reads AAGVIQSPRHLIKEKRETATLKCYPIPRHDTVYWYQQGPGQDPQFLISFYEKMQSDKGSIPDRFSAQQFSDYHSELNMSSLELGDSALYFCASSSRDRGLRGYTFGSGTRLTVV.

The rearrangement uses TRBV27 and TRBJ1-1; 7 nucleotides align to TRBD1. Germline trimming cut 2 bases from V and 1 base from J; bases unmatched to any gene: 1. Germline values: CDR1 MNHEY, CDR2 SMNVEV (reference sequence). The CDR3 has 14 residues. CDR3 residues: CASSLHRGNTEAFF. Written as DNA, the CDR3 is TGTGCCAGCAGTTTACACAGGGGGAACACTGAAGCTTTCTTT.

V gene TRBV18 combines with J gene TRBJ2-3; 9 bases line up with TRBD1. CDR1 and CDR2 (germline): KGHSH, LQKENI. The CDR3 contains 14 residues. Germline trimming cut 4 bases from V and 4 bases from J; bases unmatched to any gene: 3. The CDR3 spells CASSRTGVADTQYF. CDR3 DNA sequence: TGTGCCAGCTCACGGACAGGGGTGGCAGATACGCAGTATTTT.

This CDR3 reads CASSYGGSWPDTQYF. The CDR3 DNA sequence: TGTGCCAGCAGTTACGGCGGGAGTTGGCCAGATACGCAGTATTTT. This chain joins TRBV6-5 and TRBJ2-3; 7 positions match TRBD2. The CDR3 is 15 residues long. V shed 2 bases and J 4 bases; nucleotides not matched to a gene: 6. Germline CDR1 reads MNHEY; CDR2 reads SVGAGI.